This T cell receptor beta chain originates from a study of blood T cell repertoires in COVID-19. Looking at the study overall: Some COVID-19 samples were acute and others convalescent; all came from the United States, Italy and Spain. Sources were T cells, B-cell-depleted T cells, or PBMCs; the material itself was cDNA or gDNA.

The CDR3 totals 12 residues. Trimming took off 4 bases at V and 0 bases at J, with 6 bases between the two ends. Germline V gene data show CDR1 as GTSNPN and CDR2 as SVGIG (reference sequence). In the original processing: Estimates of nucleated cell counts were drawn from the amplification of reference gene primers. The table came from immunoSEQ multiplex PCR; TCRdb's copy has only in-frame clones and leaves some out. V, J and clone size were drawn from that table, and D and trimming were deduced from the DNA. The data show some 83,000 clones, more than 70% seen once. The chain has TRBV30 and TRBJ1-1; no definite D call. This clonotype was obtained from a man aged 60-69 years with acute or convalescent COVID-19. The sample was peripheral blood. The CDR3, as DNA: TGTGCCTGGACCCATTTGAACACTGAAGCTTTCTTT. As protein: CAWTHLNTEAFF.